The 16 T cell receptor beta chains reported below all come from one sample, sequenced in a study of CD8+ T cells in alopecia areata. Treatment indicated: oral pan-JAK inhibitor, 5-10 mg twice daily. Extracted from the samples, RNA was reverse transcribed into cDNA to serve as the sequencing template. Method: immunoSEQ multiplex PCR; TCRdb's copy keeps in-frame clones and lacks some. This repertoire shows more than 110,000 clones, nearly 55% found once; its top ten account for about 16%. Material: CD8+ T cells sorted from blood, obtained at week 4, from a patient treated with tofacitinib. The origin of the receptors is a human donor with alopecia areata.

The chain recombines TRBV5-1 with TRBJ1-6; 9 positions agree with TRBD1. V shed 3 bases, J shed 7 bases, and the junction held 5 bases outside the gene matches. CDR3 length equals 15 residues. Germline CDR1 reads SGHRS; CDR2 reads YFSETQ. This CDR3 reads CASSSRTGVNSPLHF. The CDR3 DNA reads TGCGCCAGCAGCTCAAGGACAGGGGTCAATTCACCCCTCCACTTT. Variable domain in full (rest from reference TRBV5-1 and TRBJ1-6): KAGVTQTPRYLIKTRGQQVTLSCSPISGHRSVSWYQQTPGQGLQFLFEYFSETQRNKGNFPGRFSGRQFSNSRSEMNVSTLELGDSALYLCASSSRTGVNSPLHFGNGTRLTVT.

This clone was seen only a few times. A far larger clone is a single base away, which makes a read error likely. The chain has TRBV7-8 and TRBJ2-5, with 9 bases lining up with TRBD1. Germline values: CDR1 SGHVS, CDR2 FQNEAQ. The CDR3 runs 15 residues. The junction had 2 bases not matched to a gene; V was cut back by 3 bases and J by 0 bases. CDR3: CASSLGTGHQETQYF. The CDR3 nucleotides read TGTGCCAGCAGCTTGGGGACAGGGCACCAAGAGACCCAGTACTTC.

The J gene is TRBJ1-1, the V gene TRBV7-9; the D is unclear. Germline values: CDR1 SEHNR, CDR2 FQNEAQ (reference sequence). Trimming took 4 bases from V and 3 from J, leaving 6 bases between them. CDR3 length equals 12 residues. CDR3 coding DNA: TGTGCCAGCAGCTACGGGGACACTGAAGCTTTCTTT. Translating it yields CASSYGDTEAFF.

This clone showed up just a few times. The J gene is TRBJ2-5, the V gene TRBV29-1; D is possibly TRBD1 or TRBD2 (5 bases each). CDR1 and CDR2 from the germline V gene are SQVTM and ANQGSEA. The CDR3 covers 11 residues. Trimming left V 0 bases short and J 14 bases short, with 13 bases between. The CDR3 DNA follows: TGCAGCGTTGAAGATACCCCCGGGACCTACTTC. Amino acid sequence: CSVEDTPGTYF.

This clone was detected a few times. The chain is built from TRBV29-1 and TRBJ2-5; the D gene is possibly TRBD2 (6 bases). In germline, CDR1 is SQVTM, CDR2 ANQGSEA. The CDR3 loop spans 14 amino acids. Trimming left V 7 bases short and J 5 bases short, with 20 bases between. CDR3 DNA: TGCAGCGCGGCGGGGAGCAAGGGTTGGGAGACCCAGTACTTC. It encodes CSAAGSKGWETQYF. Using reference TRBV29-1 and TRBJ2-5 for the parts outside the CDR3, the full variable domain is SAVISQKPSRDICQRGTSLTIQCQVDSQVTMMFWYRQQPGQSLTLIATANQGSEATYESGFVIDKFPISRPNLTFSTLTVSNMSPEDSSIYLCSAAGSKGWETQYFGPGTRLLVL.

This clone is medium-sized by share. This rearrangement joins TRBV7-2 to TRBJ2-1, with a tentative D call TRBD1 (5 bases). V lost 1 base, J lost 7 bases, and 14 bases lay in between. The CDR3 loop spans 15 amino acids. Germline V gene lookup returns CDR1 SGHTA and CDR2 FQGNSA. Here the CDR3 DNA reads TGTGCCAGCAGCTTAGATGTTGTGGGGCGTAATGAGCAGTTCTTC. Translation gives CASSLDVVGRNEQFF.

The chain combines TRBV19 with TRBJ2-2, with a tentative D call TRBD2 (5 bases). The CDR3 runs to 14 residues. V was cut by 7 bases and J by 6 bases, with 15 bases left in between. In germline, CDR1 is LNHDA, CDR2 SQIVND (reference sequence). As DNA, the CDR3 is TGTGCCAGTACCCCCCTTGAGGGCGCCGGGGAGCTGTTTTTT. Protein sequence: CASTPLEGAGELFF.

This clone was picked up a small number of times. The rearrangement joins TRBV13 to TRBJ2-3; 7 bases line up with TRBD2. CDR3 size: 15 residues. V shed 7 bases and J 2 bases; nucleotides not matched to a gene: 9. Germline assignment: CDR1 PRHDT and CDR2 FYEKMQ (reference sequence). CDR3 loop: CASNQIAGSTDTQYF. CDR3 coding DNA: TGTGCCAGCAACCAAATAGCGGGTTCCACAGATACGCAGTATTTT.

This rearrangement joins TRBV6-6 to TRBJ1-5; 9 bases fit TRBD1. V lost 10 bases to trimming and J lost 5 bases; unmatched junction nucleotides: 6. Germline V gene data show CDR1 as MNHNY and CDR2 as SVGAGI (reference sequence). The length of the CDR3 is 13 residues. The CDR3, as DNA: TGTGCCATCTCGACAGGGGGGGATCAGCCCCAGCATTTT. Amino acid sequence: CAISTGGDQPQHF.

The V and J genes are TRBV6-5 and TRBJ1-6; D possibly corresponds to TRBD1 (5 bases). The germline V gene has CDR1 MNHEY and CDR2 SVGAGI. This CDR3 is built from 16 residues. The ends were cut back, 0 bases at V and 4 bases at J, with 10 bases in the middle. The CDR3 nucleotides are TGTGCCAGCAGTTACTCTATCGCAGGGTATAATTCACCCCTCCACTTT. As protein: CASSYSIAGYNSPLHF.

The V and J genes are TRBV4-1 and TRBJ1-5, with a tentative D call TRBD1 (5 bases). Trimming pared 1 base from V and 4 bases from J, leaving 14 bases between. The CDR3 runs to 16 residues. Germline V CDR1 and CDR2: MGHRA, YSYEKL. CDR3 sequence: CASSQVLGVSNQPQHF. The CDR3 bases are TGCGCCAGCAGCCAAGTTTTAGGGGTATCAAATCAGCCCCAGCATTTT.

Only a few counts were recorded for this clone. V is TRBV5-4 and J is TRBJ1-2, with TRBD1 as a possible D gene (5 bases). V dropped 5 bases and J dropped 2 bases, with 16 bases sitting between them. Germline V gene lookup returns CDR1 SGHNT and CDR2 YYREEE (reference sequence). The CDR3 loop spans 15 amino acids. As DNA, the CDR3 is TGTGCCAGCAGGGCCATGGGGACGTCAAACTATGGCTACACCTTC. Protein product: CASRAMGTSNYGYTF.

The gene calls are TRBV27 and TRBJ1-1, with D uncertain. The CDR3 is 11 residues long. Germline CDR1 reads MNHEY; CDR2 reads SMNVEV (reference sequence). CDR3 amino acids: CEVKENTEAFF. CDR3 bases: TGTGAAGTAAAGGAGAACACTGAAGCTTTCTTT.

This rearrangement joins TRBV12-5 to TRBJ2-7; D tentatively reads TRBD1 or TRBD2 (6 bases each). This CDR3 is built from 15 residues. V was cut by 5 bases and J by 2 bases, with 16 bases left in between. Germline CDR1 is LGHNT and CDR2 is FRNRAP. The CDR3: CASGPLGGTTYEQYF. The CDR3 DNA sequence: TGTGCTAGTGGTCCCCTGGGGGGCACGACCTACGAGCAGTACTTC.

The V and J genes are TRBV5-4 and TRBJ2-7; a possible D gene is TRBD1 (7 bases). V was cut by 4 bases and J by 3 bases, with 14 bases left in between. This CDR3 has 14 residues. Germline CDR1 is SGHNT and CDR2 is YYREEE (reference sequence). The CDR3 protein is CASSPGDRIYEQYF. The CDR3 DNA sequence: TGTGCCAGCAGCCCGGGGGACAGAATCTACGAGCAGTACTTC.

The rearrangement links TRBV6-1 to TRBJ2-1; D perhaps matches TRBD2 (6 bases). This CDR3 spans 10 amino acids. Germline V CDR1 and CDR2: MNHNS, SASEGT. Trimming took off 6 bases at V and 10 bases at J, with 7 bases between the two ends. CDR3 bases: TGTGCCAGCAGGGAGGGAGAGCAGTTCTTC. It yields the protein CASREGEQFF.